Listed below are T cell receptor beta chains from one sample, sequenced in a study of shared clonotypes between healthy human individuals. The table came from immunoSEQ multiplex PCR; TCRdb's copy has only in-frame clones and leaves some out. The table has 760,000 or so clones, about 96% seen once; the top ten hold less than 0.25%. Material: naive CD8+ T cells sorted from blood. These receptors came from a man aged 25-45 years in good health. CDR3s include the opening cysteine and the closing phenylalanine or tryptophan. The D gene is left open where the match is weak. Expanded clones get a size class; other rows say once, few or many, or leave the size out.

v_gene: TRBV5-5
j_gene: TRBJ2-7
d_gene: TRBD1
abundance: -
len: 16
CDR3nt: TGTGCCAGCAGCTTGTCTGGGACAGGGGTCTTCTACGAGCAGTACTTC
CDR3aa: CASSLSGTGVFYEQYF

v_gene: TRBV13
j_gene: TRBJ2-2
d_gene: TRBD1
abundance: -
len: 16
CDR3nt: TGTGCCAGCAGCCCCTGGACAGGGGGGAACACCGGGGAGCTGTTTTTT
CDR3aa: CASSPWTGGNTGELFF

v_gene: TRBV9
j_gene: TRBJ1-1
d_gene: -
abundance: -
len: 13
CDR3nt: TGTGCCTCCGGAAGTTTAATGAACACTGAAGCTTTCTTT
CDR3aa: CASGSLMNTEAFF

v_gene: TRBV23-1
j_gene: TRBJ2-6
d_gene: -
abundance: -
len: 19
CDR3nt: TGCGCCAGCAGTCAATCAGTAGATTTGGGCAGCTCTGGGGCCAACGTCCTGACTTTC
CDR3aa: CASSQSVDLGSSGANVLTF

v_gene: TRBV5-1
j_gene: TRBJ2-7
d_gene: TRBD2
abundance: -
len: 15
CDR3nt: TGCGCCAGCAGCATCGGGACTAGCGGGCCCTACGAGCAGTACTTC
CDR3aa: CASSIGTSGPYEQYF

v_gene: TRBV29-1
j_gene: TRBJ2-2
d_gene: -
abundance: -
len: 13
CDR3nt: TGCAGCTATCAAACTACGAACACCGGGGAGCTGTTTTTT
CDR3aa: CSYQTTNTGELFF

v_gene: TRBV6-5
j_gene: TRBJ2-1
d_gene: -
abundance: few
len: 12
CDR3nt: TGTGCCAGCAGGGGGACGTCTAGTGAGCAGTTCTTC
CDR3aa: CASRGTSSEQFF

v_gene: TRBV27
j_gene: TRBJ1-1
d_gene: -
abundance: -
len: 14
CDR3nt: TGTGCCAGCAGTCCGATTACTTGGAACACTGAAGCTTTCTTT
CDR3aa: CASSPITWNTEAFF

v_gene: TRBV7-2
j_gene: TRBJ2-5
d_gene: -
abundance: -
len: 13
CDR3nt: TGTGCCAGCAGCTTACAGGGGTGGGAGACCCAGTACTTC
CDR3aa: CASSLQGWETQYF

v_gene: TRBV4-1
j_gene: TRBJ2-1
d_gene: -
abundance: -
len: 14
CDR3nt: TGCGCCAGCAGCCATGCCATTGGGAGTCTAGAGCAGTTCTTC
CDR3aa: CASSHAIGSLEQFF

v_gene: TRBV4-1
j_gene: TRBJ2-7
d_gene: -
abundance: -
len: 14
CDR3nt: TGCGCCAGCAGCCAAGTAGCTGAGACCTACGAGCAGTACTTC
CDR3aa: CASSQVAETYEQYF

v_gene: TRBV19
j_gene: TRBJ2-1
d_gene: TRBD1
abundance: -
len: 15
CDR3nt: TGTGCCAGTAGTATTGGGACAGGGGGCGACGATGAGCAGTTCTTC
CDR3aa: CASSIGTGGDDEQFF

v_gene: TRBV28
j_gene: TRBJ2-5
d_gene: TRBD1
abundance: once
len: 14
CDR3nt: TGTGCCAGCAGTTACAGGGGGGCTGGGGAGACCCAGTACTTC
CDR3aa: CASSYRGAGETQYF

v_gene: TRBV27
j_gene: TRBJ1-1
d_gene: -
abundance: -
len: 13
CDR3nt: TGTGCCAGCAGTTTATTTGGGGCCCGAGAAGCTTTCTTT
CDR3aa: CASSLFGAREAFF

v_gene: TRBV5-4
j_gene: TRBJ2-3
d_gene: -
abundance: -
len: 14
CDR3nt: TGTGCCAGCAGCTTAATAGGGCCCACAGATACGCAGTATTTT
CDR3aa: CASSLIGPTDTQYF

v_gene: TRBV28
j_gene: TRBJ2-1
d_gene: TRBD1
abundance: -
len: 18
CDR3nt: TGTGCCAGCAGTTTAGGCCGGGGATTACAGGGGCGACGCAATGAGCAGTTCTTC
CDR3aa: CASSLGRGLQGRRNEQFF

v_gene: TRBV30
j_gene: TRBJ2-5
d_gene: TRBD2
abundance: -
len: 14
CDR3nt: TGTGCCTGGAGTGGACTAGCGGGAGCGGAGACCCAGTACTTC
CDR3aa: CAWSGLAGAETQYF

v_gene: TRBV7-2
j_gene: TRBJ2-1
d_gene: TRBD2
abundance: -
len: 16
CDR3nt: TGTGCCAGCAGCTCAACCGGGACTAGCCACAGCAGAGAGCAGTTCTTC
CDR3aa: CASSSTGTSHSREQFF

v_gene: TRBV11-2
j_gene: TRBJ2-1
d_gene: -
abundance: -
len: 15
CDR3nt: TGTGCCAGCAGCTCGGGAGCGGGTCCCTACAATGAGCAGTTCTTC
CDR3aa: CASSSGAGPYNEQFF

v_gene: TRBV28
j_gene: TRBJ2-6
d_gene: -
abundance: -
len: 16
CDR3nt: TGTGCCAGCAGTTTCTCAGGGGCCGCCTGGACCAACGTCCTGACTTTC
CDR3aa: CASSFSGAAWTNVLTF

v_gene: TRBV27
j_gene: TRBJ2-1
d_gene: -
abundance: once
len: 16
CDR3nt: TGTGCCAGCAGTTTCCTCGGAGGGCTGTCCTACAATGAGCAGTTCTTC
CDR3aa: CASSFLGGLSYNEQFF

v_gene: TRBV30
j_gene: TRBJ2-1
d_gene: -
abundance: -
len: 13
CDR3nt: TGTGCCTGGAGCCCGACAGTTTACAATGAGCAGTTCTTC
CDR3aa: CAWSPTVYNEQFF

v_gene: TRBV30
j_gene: TRBJ2-7
d_gene: -
abundance: -
len: 12
CDR3nt: TGTGCCTGGTTCCGGGACAACTACGAGCAGTACTTC
CDR3aa: CAWFRDNYEQYF